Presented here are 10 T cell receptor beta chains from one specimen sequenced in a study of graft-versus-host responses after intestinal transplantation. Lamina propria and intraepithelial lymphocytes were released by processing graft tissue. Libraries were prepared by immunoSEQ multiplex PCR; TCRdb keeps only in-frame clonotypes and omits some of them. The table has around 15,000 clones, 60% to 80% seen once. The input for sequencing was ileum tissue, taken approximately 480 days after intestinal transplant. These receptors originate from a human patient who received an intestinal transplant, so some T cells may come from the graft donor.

CDR3 residues: CASSPVPTGELFF. In DNA form, the CDR3 reads TGTGCCAGCAGTCCCGTCCCCACCGGGGAGCTGTTTTTT. The chain has TRBV7-6 and TRBJ2-2; D gene unclear. The CDR3 extends over 13 amino acids. V lost 6 bases and J 4 bases, leaving 9 bases between the germline ends. Germline CDR1 is SGHVS and CDR2 is FNYEAQ.

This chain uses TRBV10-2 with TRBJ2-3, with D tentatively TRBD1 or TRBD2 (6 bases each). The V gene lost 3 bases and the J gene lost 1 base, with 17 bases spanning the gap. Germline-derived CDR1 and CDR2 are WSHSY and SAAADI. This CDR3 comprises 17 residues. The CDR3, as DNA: TGCGCCAGCAGTGATGAGGAGGGGGTTGTGGGCACAGATACGCAGTATTTT. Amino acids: CASSDEEGVVGTDTQYF.

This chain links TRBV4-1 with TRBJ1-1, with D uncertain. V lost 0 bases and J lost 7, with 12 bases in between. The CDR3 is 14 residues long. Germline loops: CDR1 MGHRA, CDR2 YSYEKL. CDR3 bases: TGCGCCAGCAGCCAAGACTCTGGACTGTATGAAGCTTTCTTT. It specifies CASSQDSGLYEAFF.

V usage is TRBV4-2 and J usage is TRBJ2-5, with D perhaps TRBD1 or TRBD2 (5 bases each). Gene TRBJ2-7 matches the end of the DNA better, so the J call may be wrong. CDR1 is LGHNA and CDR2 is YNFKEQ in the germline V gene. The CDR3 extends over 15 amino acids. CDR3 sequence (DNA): TGTGCCAGCAGCCACCCGGGACCGAGCTCCTACGAGCAGTACTTC. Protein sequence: CASSHPGPSSYEQYF.

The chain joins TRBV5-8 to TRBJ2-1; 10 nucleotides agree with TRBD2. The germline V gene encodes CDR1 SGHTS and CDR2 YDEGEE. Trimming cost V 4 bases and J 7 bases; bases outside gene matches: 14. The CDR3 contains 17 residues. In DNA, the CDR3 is TGTGCCAGCAGCCGCGTCACTAGCGGGGTAAATGAGAATGAGCAGTTCTTC. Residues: CASSRVTSGVNENEQFF.

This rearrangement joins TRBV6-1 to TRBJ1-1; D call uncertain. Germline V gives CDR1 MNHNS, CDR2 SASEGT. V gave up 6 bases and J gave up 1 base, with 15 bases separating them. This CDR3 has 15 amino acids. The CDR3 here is CASSPGPVKNTEAFF. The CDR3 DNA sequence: TGTGCCAGCAGCCCGGGTCCCGTGAAGAACACTGAAGCTTTCTTT.

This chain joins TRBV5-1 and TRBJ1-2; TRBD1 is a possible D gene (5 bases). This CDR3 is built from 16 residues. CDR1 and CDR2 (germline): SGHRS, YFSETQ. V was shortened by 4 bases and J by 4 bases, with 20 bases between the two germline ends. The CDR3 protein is CASSQTNRAGGYGYTF. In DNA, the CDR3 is TGCGCCAGCAGCCAAACTAACAGAGCCGGGGGCTATGGCTACACCTTC. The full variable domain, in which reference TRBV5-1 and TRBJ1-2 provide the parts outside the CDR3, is KAGVTQTPRYLIKTRGQQVTLSCSPISGHRSVSWYQQTPGQGLQFLFEYFSETQRNKGNFPGRFSGRQFSNSRSEMNVSTLELGDSALYLCASSQTNRAGGYGYTFGSGTRLTVV.

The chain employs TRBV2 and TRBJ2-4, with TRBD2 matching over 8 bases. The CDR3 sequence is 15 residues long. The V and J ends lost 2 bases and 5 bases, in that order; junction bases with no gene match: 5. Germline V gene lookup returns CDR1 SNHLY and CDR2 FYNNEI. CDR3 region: CASSEWGLGENIQYF. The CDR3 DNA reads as TGTGCCAGCAGTGAATGGGGACTAGGGGAAAACATTCAGTACTTC.

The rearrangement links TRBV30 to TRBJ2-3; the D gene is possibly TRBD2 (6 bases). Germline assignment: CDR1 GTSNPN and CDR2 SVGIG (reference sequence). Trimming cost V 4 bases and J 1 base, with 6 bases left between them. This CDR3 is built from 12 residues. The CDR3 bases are TGTGCCTGGACTAGCGGCACAGATACGCAGTATTTT. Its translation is CAWTSGTDTQYF.

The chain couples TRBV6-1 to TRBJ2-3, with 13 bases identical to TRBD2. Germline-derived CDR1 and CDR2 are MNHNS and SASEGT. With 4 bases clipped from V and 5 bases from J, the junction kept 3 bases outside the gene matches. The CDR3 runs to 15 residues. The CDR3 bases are TGTGCCAGCAGTGGACTAGCGGGGGGACGAGATACGCAGTATTTT. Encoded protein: CASSGLAGGRDTQYF.